The rows below give T cell receptor beta chains drawn from one sample of a study of CD8 T cells in ankylosing spondylitis. TCRdb re-analysed the 5' RACE reads in MiXCR, keeping a single row per CDR3 protein. This sample carries fewer than 400,000 distinct CDR3 sequences, roughly 14% of them seen once, and the ten largest clones take 0.95% to 1.4%. The specimen sequenced was blood, either unsorted or a sorted T cell fraction (not recorded which). All receptors come from a male donor with ankylosing spondylitis or in good health (not recorded which). The CDR3 runs from the conserved cysteine through the conserved F or W. The D gene is left open where the match is weak. Size values are once, few and many counts, or a class for expanded clones, and some rows have none.

>TRBV12-3/TRBV12-4|NA|many|TRBJ1-1
TGTGCCAGCAGCTCCTCAGAGAGTACCCAAGCTTTCTTT
CASSSSESTQAFF
>TRBV28|NA|NA|TRBJ2-7
TGTGCCAGCAGTGTCGGGACGCGCGGTGGCGAGCAGTACTTC
CASSVGTRGGEQYF
>TRBV7-9|NA|few|TRBJ1-1
TGTGCCAGCAGCGTTCCGGGCGCCATGAACACTGAAGCTTTCTTT
CASSVPGAMNTEAFF
>TRBV7-9|NA|few|TRBJ1-1
TGTGCCAGCAGCTCGCCTATTTTGACGGGGGTGTGGACTGAAGCTTTCTTT
CASSSPILTGVWTEAFF
>TRBV2|NA|many|TRBJ2-1
TGTGCCAGCAACTACTACCAGGGGGGTGAGCAGTTCTTC
CASNYYQGGEQFF
>TRBV5-1|TRBD2|few|TRBJ2-1
TGCGCCAGCAGCTTTCTAGCGGGTAACAATGAGCAGTTCTTC
CASSFLAGNNEQFF
>TRBV11-2|NA|NA|TRBJ2-1
TGTGCCAGCAGCTACCTAATGGCGGGGCCCTACAATGAGCAGTTCTTC
CASSYLMAGPYNEQFF
>TRBV7-2|NA|few|TRBJ2-1
TGTGCCAGCAGCGCTCGACTAGGAATCTCCTACAATGAGCAGTTCTTC
CASSARLGISYNEQFF
>TRBV7-8|NA|NA|TRBJ2-6
TGTGCCAGCAGCAAACGTAGCTTAACTGGGGCCAACGTCCTGACTTTC
CASSKRSLTGANVLTF
>TRBV20-1|TRBD2|few|TRBJ2-3
TGCAGTGCTGTACCGGCTAGTGCCACCGGGACTAGCGGGGACACAGATACGCAGTATTTT
CSAVPASATGTSGDTDTQYF
>TRBV6-1|NA|NA|TRBJ2-6
TGTGCCAGCGGCCTTCAAGATGCTGGGGCCAACGTCCTGACTTTC
CASGLQDAGANVLTF
>TRBV2|TRBD2|few|TRBJ2-7
TGTGCCAGCAAGAAGGCGGGAGGTCCCTACGAGCAGTACTTC
CASKKAGGPYEQYF
>TRBV12-3/TRBV12-4|NA|few|TRBJ2-1
TGTGCCAGCAGACCCTCTAGGACCTACTACAATGAGCAGTTCTTC
CASRPSRTYYNEQFF
>TRBV20-1|NA|few|TRBJ2-5
TGCAGTGCCCGGGAGATGGCCGCACGCGGGGAGACCCAGTACTTC
CSAREMAARGETQYF
>TRBV4-1|NA|NA|TRBJ1-1
TGCGCCAGCAGCCAAGATGTAAAGTCTTCCGGCGGAGCTTTCTTT
CASSQDVKSSGGAFF
>TRBV10-3|NA|NA|TRBJ2-5
TGTGCCATCCGAGGGGCGGGGTACCAAGAGACCCAGTACTTC
CAIRGAGYQETQYF
>TRBV3-1|NA|NA|TRBJ1-6
TGTGCCAGCAGCCCCGGACCTTATTCACCCCTCCACTTT
CASSPGPYSPLHF
>TRBV9|NA|few|TRBJ1-1
TGTGCCAGCAGCGTAGCAGGAGGGCAGGTAGAGGGAGCTTTCTTT
CASSVAGGQVEGAFF
>TRBV12-3/TRBV12-4|NA|few|TRBJ2-6
TGTGCCAGCAGTTTATCCTCCGAAGGGGCCAACGTCCTGACTTTC
CASSLSSEGANVLTF
>TRBV10-3|NA|NA|TRBJ2-5
TGTGCCATCGGCCCGGGACAACTAGACCAAGAGACCCAGTACTTC
CAIGPGQLDQETQYF
>TRBV6-1|TRBD1|NA|TRBJ2-3
TGTGCCAGCAGTGAAGCCGGGACAGGGTACACAGATACGCAGTATTTT
CASSEAGTGYTDTQYF
>TRBV10-3|NA|many|TRBJ2-2
TGTGCCATCAGTGGATGGGCGCCGAACACCGGGGAGCTGTTTTTT
CAISGWAPNTGELFF
>TRBV20-1|NA|NA|TRBJ2-3
TGCAGTGCTAGAGAAGGGGGGAGCACAGATACGCAGTATTTT
CSAREGGSTDTQYF
>TRBV7-2|TRBD2|NA|TRBJ2-7
TGTGCCAGCAGCTCTCTACGGACTAGCGGGAGCCGTTACGAGCAGTACTTC
CASSSLRTSGSRYEQYF